This T cell receptor beta chain was documented in a study of PD-1 blockade in mismatch repair-deficient tumors. Study-wide background: Enrolled about 2013-2017, patients had progressing, pretreated mismatch repair-deficient cancers of approximately 13 types.

This table comes from immunoSEQ multiplex PCR, and its TCRdb copy is limited to in-frame clones, with some not included. The sample lists roughly 9,000 clones, approximately 85% occurring once. V was shortened by 7 bases and J by 1 base, with 14 bases between the two germline ends. In germline, CDR1 is MNHEY, CDR2 SMNVEV (reference sequence). The CDR3 has 15 amino acids. The sequence came from an adult with mismatch repair-deficient cancer. The chain combines TRBV27 with TRBJ2-1; the D gene is possibly TRBD2 (6 bases). The specimen comprised PBMCs, sampled about 48 weeks after starting pembrolizumab. CDR3 loop: CASNRAGSSYNEQFF. CDR3 coding DNA: TGTGCCAGCAACCGAGCGGGCTCATCCTACAATGAGCAGTTCTTC.